This T cell receptor (beta chain) is drawn from a study of control samples from healthy donors and cancer patients. TCRdb's copy holds only in-frame clones and misses some; the assay was immunoSEQ multiplex PCR. Of about 85,000 clones listed, roughly nine tenths are singletons. The CDR3 is 16 residues long. The V segment lost 3 bases and the J segment 1 base; nucleotides outside the gene matches: 7. Germline-derived CDR1 and CDR2 are LGHNA and YSLEER. The chain uses TRBV4-3 and TRBJ2-5, with 8 bases fitting TRBD1. The source is a woman aged 60-75 years in good health. The source material was blood. The CDR3 sequence is CASSQLRGQGQETQYF. CDR3 coding DNA: TGCGCCAGCAGCCAGCTGCGCGGACAGGGCCAAGAGACCCAGTACTTC.